These 9 T cell receptor beta chains were all obtained from the same sample, sequenced in a study of tumor-infiltrating lymphocytes in primary liver carcinoma. Starting material for RNA and DNA co-extraction consisted of about 20-32 mg of unsorted bulk tissue. TCR beta cDNA came from roughly 550 ng total RNA, primed with a constant-region primer. Construction of TCR beta libraries relied on three successive nested multiplex PCR rounds employing slightly modified ARM-PCR. Running 10 cycles apiece, the first two PCR rounds relied on TRBV1-TRBV30 forward primers together with a C-beta reverse primer. TCRdb passed the multiplex PCR reads through MiXCR, listing each CDR3 protein once. The sample lists 90,000 to 140,000 distinct CDR3 sequences; around 83% were seen once. Sample: liver tumor tissue from sampling region 3. Indicated subset: tumor region T3, left-lateral pole. All receptors derive from a man aged 35 to 55 with primary liver carcinoma and hepatitis B virus infection.

This clonotype showed up just a few times. The final CDR3 position lacks the conserved phenylalanine or tryptophan, pointing to a likely read error. The CDR3 loop is CASSPSSGRDTGELFS. Written as DNA, the CDR3 is TGTGCCAGCAGTCCTTCTAGCGGGAGGGACACCGGGGAGCTGTTTTCT. This chain joins TRBV28 and TRBJ2-2, with 12 bases matching TRBD2. The CDR3 contains 16 residues. V shed 5 bases and J 3 bases; nucleotides not matched to a gene: 4. Germline values: CDR1 MDHEN, CDR2 SYDVKM.

This clonotype was seen just once. The V and J genes are TRBV30 and TRBJ2-7; 13 positions agree with TRBD2. Germline lookup yields CDR1 GTSNPN and CDR2 SVGIG (reference sequence). The J segment lost 10 bases and the V segment lost 2 bases, leaving 8 bases of the junction unmatched. The CDR3 length is 14 residues. The CDR3 DNA follows: TGTGCCTGGAGTTGGACTAGCGGGAGCTACTACCAGTACTTC. This sequence encodes CAWSWTSGSYYQYF.

This sequence joins TRBV5-4 and TRBJ2-5; either TRBD1 or TRBD2 may fit D (5 bases each). Trimming took off 4 bases at V and 2 bases at J, with 12 bases between the two ends. CDR1 is SGHNT, CDR2 YYREEE, per germline (reference sequence). The CDR3 is made up of 14 amino acids. The CDR3 spells CASSMVGAQETQYF. In DNA, the CDR3 is TGTGCCAGCAGCATGGTCGGGGCGCAAGAGACCCAGTACTTC.

This sequence joins TRBV29-1 and TRBJ2-7; D not certain. The assigned J gene may be wrong: the sequence end matches TRBJ2-1 better. The CDR3 is 10 amino acids. The V gene's germline CDR1 is SQVTM and CDR2 ANQGSEA. CDR3 region: CSVGSYVQFF. In DNA form, the CDR3 reads TGCAGCGTTGGTAGCTACGTGCAGTTCTTC.

Remarks on this clonotype: At one of its ends the junction is not consistent with the germline gene, which may arise from a read error. The chain recombines TRBV4-2 with TRBJ2-7; D call uncertain. Germline V gives CDR1 LGHNA, CDR2 YNFKEQ. CDR3 length: 15 amino acids. The chain's CDR3 is CVSSHGTGSQYEQYF. In nucleotides, the CDR3 is TGTGTCAGCAGCCATGGCACCGGGTCTCAGTACGAGCAGTACTTC.

As to this clonotype: Compared with germline, one end of the junction differs, possibly owing to a read error. This rearrangement joins TRBV5-4 to TRBJ2-1, with a possible D match to TRBD2 (6 bases). The length of the CDR3 is 13 residues. Germline CDR1 and CDR2: SGHNT and YYREEE (reference sequence). The DNA of the CDR3 is TGTGCCAGCAGCTCGGGGGAAGTGGTTGAGCAATTCTTC. This sequence encodes CASSSGEVVEQFF.

This chain connects TRBV4-2 to TRBJ2-5; maybe TRBD2 (6 bases). The CDR3 is 16 amino acids. Trimming removed 5 bases at V and 4 bases at J, with 20 bases between. From germline, CDR1 is LGHNA and CDR2 YNFKEQ. CDR3 coding DNA: TGTGCCAGCAGCGCTGGAGGGGATACGGTGAGAGAGACCCAGTACTTC. Protein sequence: CASSAGGDTVRETQYF.

Note on this clonotype: At one end the junction does not follow the germline gene, possibly because of a read error. CDR3 DNA: TGTGCCAGCAGCGGGGGCCGCGCCTATGAGCAGTACTTC. Its translation: CASSGGRAYEQYF. V usage is TRBV28 and J usage is TRBJ2-7; the D gene could be TRBD1 or TRBD2 (6 bases each). Germline CDR1 is MDHEN and CDR2 is SYDVKM. The CDR3 runs to 13 residues.

A word on this clonotype: The missing conserved phenylalanine or tryptophan at the end of this CDR3 makes a read error likely. The chain employs TRBV11-1 and TRBJ2-4, with 11 bases that match TRBD2. Germline V gene lookup returns CDR1 SGHAT and CDR2 FQDESV (reference sequence). The CDR3 runs to 17 residues. After removal of 5 bases from V and 4 bases from J, the junction contained 10 bases not matched to a gene. CDR3 loop: CASSLPGTSGTKNIQYY. CDR3 DNA sequence: TGTGCCAGCAGCCTTCCCGGGACTAGCGGCACTAAAAACATTCAGTACTAC.